These T cell receptor beta chains were read from a single sample in a study of CXCR3-negative and CXCR3-positive naive CD8 T cells. One entry per CDR3 protein, without DNA, is what TCRdb gives after re-calling the 5' RACE reads. The ten top clones account for 2% to 2.5%, within a sample of under 50,000 distinct CDR3 sequences. Sequenced input: naive CXCR3- CD8+ T cells from blood. All receptors derive from a human donor in good health. Some clones in this sample may be carry-over from other donors' samples. Both conserved end residues are part of each CDR3. Part of the rows lack a size; the others show once, few, many or a class for expanded clones.

J | size | length | V | CDR3
TRBJ1-1 | NA | 11 | TRBV29-1 | CSASENTEAFF
TRBJ1-4 | NA | 11 | TRBV12-3/TRBV12-4 | CASVLEEKLFF
TRBJ2-7 | NA | 12 | TRBV7-6 | CASSLLGGEQYF
TRBJ2-2 | NA | 18 | TRBV11-2 | CASSLDPGLAGVTGELFF
TRBJ2-4 | NA | 16 | TRBV5-1 | CASSLDVGTGLNIQYF
TRBJ2-7 | NA | 15 | TRBV28 | CASSFFLAETYEQYF
TRBJ1-5 | NA | 16 | TRBV6-2/TRBV6-3 | CASSYEAGQDPWAQHF
TRBJ1-1 | NA | 14 | TRBV11-2 | CASSLGTVDTEAFF
TRBJ2-6 | NA | 18 | TRBV14 | CASSLVRGGVSGANVLTF
TRBJ1-1 | NA | 13 | TRBV6-6 | CASWDRDATEAFF
TRBJ2-3 | NA | 16 | TRBV29-1 | CSVDGTSGPSTDTQYF
TRBJ2-1 | NA | 15 | TRBV28 | CASSYLAGGSNEQFF
TRBJ2-1 | NA | 17 | TRBV7-2 | CASSFRPGLIFLDEQFF
TRBJ2-3 | NA | 13 | TRBV29-1 | CSVWTGSADTQYF
TRBJ2-5 | NA | 18 | TRBV23-1 | CASSHVIAGAAYQETQYF
TRBJ2-5 | NA | 12 | TRBV5-6 | CASAGDAETQYF
TRBJ2-7 | NA | 15 | TRBV13 | CASSSEVAGGYEQYF
TRBJ2-3 | NA | 14 | TRBV27 | CASSSTGGYDTQYF
TRBJ1-1 | medium-sized | 20 | TRBV7-8 | CASKGNPELSRERGNTEAFF
TRBJ1-3 | NA | 13 | TRBV6-5 | CASSTGGWDTIYF
TRBJ2-5 | NA | 15 | TRBV7-3 | CASSLGGGQGETQYF
TRBJ1-1 | NA | 15 | TRBV7-6 | CASSLSPGTGTEAFF
TRBJ2-7 | NA | 16 | TRBV23-1 | CASSQSWDRGPHEQYF
TRBJ2-1 | NA | 16 | TRBV7-9 | CASSSPGTGYDNEQFF
TRBJ2-1 | NA | 13 | TRBV6-5 | CASSYGQHNEQFF
TRBJ1-1 | NA | 12 | TRBV7-9 | CASTFDTREAFF
TRBJ2-3 | NA | 16 | TRBV12-3/TRBV12-4 | CASSGLTSGNADTQYF
TRBJ2-1 | NA | 21 | TRBV4-3 | CASSQGWGGGASGRFDNEQFF
TRBJ2-1 | NA | 15 | TRBV6-4 | CASSMGLAGGHEQFF
TRBJ2-5 | NA | 14 | TRBV7-9 | CASSEWTGSETQYF
TRBJ2-7 | NA | 17 | TRBV9 | CASSVGPAGPRSSEQYF
TRBJ2-1 | medium-sized | 14 | TRBV29-1 | CSVEDSGTGSEQFF
TRBJ2-1 | NA | 16 | TRBV12-3/TRBV12-4 | CASSSAGQGAMNEQFF
TRBJ2-7 | NA | 14 | TRBV12-3/TRBV12-4 | CASSLVTLRYEQYF
TRBJ2-1 | NA | 13 | TRBV5-5 | CASSLDVYNEQFF
TRBJ2-7 | NA | 14 | TRBV4-2 | CASSQSGTALEQYF
TRBJ2-7 | NA | 15 | TRBV9 | CASSATGAATYEQYF
TRBJ2-1 | NA | 13 | TRBV29-1 | CSVELAEYNEQFF
TRBJ2-3 | NA | 18 | TRBV3-1 | CASSQVTSGGPSTDTQYF
TRBJ2-5 | NA | 13 | TRBV28 | CASSFDLQETQYF
TRBJ2-7 | NA | 16 | TRBV28 | CASSPLAGGPSYEQYF
TRBJ2-7 | NA | 14 | TRBV7-6 | CASSFTGDWDEQYF
TRBJ2-1 | NA | 15 | TRBV18 | CASSPPGQGTDEQFF
TRBJ1-1 | medium-sized | 13 | TRBV10-3 | CAISEDRGTEAFF
TRBJ1-5 | NA | 14 | TRBV7-9 | CASSSSRSNQPQHF
TRBJ1-2 | NA | 16 | TRBV6-4 | CASSDSADSILDGYTF
TRBJ1-1 | NA | 15 | TRBV5-1 | CASSLTDQENTEAFF
TRBJ2-7 | NA | 16 | TRBV14 | CARNITYYRGRHEQYF
TRBJ2-1 | NA | 11 | TRBV2 | CASSSGTSGFF
TRBJ2-7 | NA | 14 | TRBV28 | CASTPRRVTYEQYF
TRBJ2-7 | NA | 12 | TRBV28 | CASSTSSYEQYF
TRBJ2-1 | NA | 14 | TRBV6-4 | CASSLVGDYNEQFF
TRBJ2-7 | NA | 12 | TRBV9 | CASGGEGAEQYF
TRBJ2-1 | NA | 11 | TRBV12-3/TRBV12-4 | CASSIRNEQFF
TRBJ2-1 | NA | 17 | TRBV7-6 | CASSLVPSGGSYNEQFF
TRBJ2-3 | NA | 14 | TRBV28 | CASSEGGRTDTQYF
TRBJ2-1 | NA | 16 | TRBV20-1 | CSAFPLLAGGYNEQFF
TRBJ1-2 | NA | 13 | TRBV29-1 | CSVDGQGSYGYTF
TRBJ2-7 | NA | 13 | TRBV28 | CASSSWTANEQYF
TRBJ2-1 | NA | 15 | TRBV15 | CATSRVIDRRGGLFF